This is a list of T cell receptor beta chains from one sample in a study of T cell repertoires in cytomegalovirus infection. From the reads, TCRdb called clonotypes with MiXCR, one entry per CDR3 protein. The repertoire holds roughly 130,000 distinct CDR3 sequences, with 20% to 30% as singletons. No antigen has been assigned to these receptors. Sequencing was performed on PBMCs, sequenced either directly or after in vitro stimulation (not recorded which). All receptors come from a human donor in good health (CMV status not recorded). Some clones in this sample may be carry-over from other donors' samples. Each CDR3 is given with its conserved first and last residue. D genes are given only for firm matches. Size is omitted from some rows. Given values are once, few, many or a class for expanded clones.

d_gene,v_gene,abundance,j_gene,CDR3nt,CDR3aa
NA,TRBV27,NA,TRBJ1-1,TGTGCCAGCAGTCCACGGGGAGTCATGAACACTGAAGCTTTCTTT,CASSPRGVMNTEAFF
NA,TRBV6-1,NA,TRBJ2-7,TGTGCCAGCAGTGAAGAGAGATTATCCTACGAGCAGTACTTC,CASSEERLSYEQYF
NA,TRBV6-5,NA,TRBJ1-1,TGTGCCAGCAGTTACCTAGACGGGAACACTGAAGCTTTCTTT,CASSYLDGNTEAFF
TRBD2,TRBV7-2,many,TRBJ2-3,TGTGCCAGCAGCTTAACCGGGACTAGCGGGAGAACTAGCACAGATACGCAGTATTTT,CASSLTGTSGRTSTDTQYF
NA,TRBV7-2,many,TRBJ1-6,TGTGCCAGCAGAAGTTGGACGGTGAATCTTGTCTATAATTCACCCCTCCACTTT,CASRSWTVNLVYNSPLHF
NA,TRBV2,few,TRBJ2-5,TGTGCCAGCAGTGAACAGGGAAGGGGACAAGAGACCCAGTACTTC,CASSEQGRGQETQYF
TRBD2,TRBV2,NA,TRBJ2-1,TGTGCCAGCAGTCCGTCGGGAGGGAGGCAGTTCTTT,CASSPSGGRQFF
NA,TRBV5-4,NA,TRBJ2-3,TGTGCCAGCAGCTTCCAGGGTAACACAGATACGCAGTATTTT,CASSFQGNTDTQYF
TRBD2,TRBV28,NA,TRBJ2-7,TGTGCCAGCAGTTTCGTTCCCAGCGGGGCACCCTACGAGCAGTACTTC,CASSFVPSGAPYEQYF
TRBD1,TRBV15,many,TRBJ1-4,TGTGCCACCACCTCGGGACAGGGGGAAAAACTGTTTTTT,CATTSGQGEKLFF
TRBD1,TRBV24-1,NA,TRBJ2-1,TGTGCCACCAATGGACAGGGCAATGAGCAGTTCTTC,CATNGQGNEQFF
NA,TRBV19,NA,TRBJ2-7,TGTGCCAGTAGTATTCGCGGAGGGGACGGCTACGAGCAGTACTTC,CASSIRGGDGYEQYF
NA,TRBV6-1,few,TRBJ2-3,TGTGCCAGCAGGAACGGGATCCTCACAGATACGCAGTATTTT,CASRNGILTDTQYF
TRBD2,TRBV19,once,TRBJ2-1,TGTGCCAGTAGGATAGCGGGGAATTTTTACAATGAGCAGTTCTTC,CASRIAGNFYNEQFF
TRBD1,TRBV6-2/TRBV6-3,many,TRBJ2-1,TGTGCCAGCCGGGACAGCTACAATGAGCAGTTCTTC,CASRDSYNEQFF
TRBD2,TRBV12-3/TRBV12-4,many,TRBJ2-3,TGTGCCAGCGTACCCAGCGGGAGGGCCACAGATACGCAGTATTTT,CASVPSGRATDTQYF
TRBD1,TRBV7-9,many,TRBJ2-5,TGTGCCAGCAGCACGACAGGGGCCCAAGAGACCCAGTACTTC,CASSTTGAQETQYF
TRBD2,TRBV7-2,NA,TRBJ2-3,TGTGCCAGCAGCTCCCTAGCGGGAGAATACACGCAGTATTTT,CASSSLAGEYTQYF
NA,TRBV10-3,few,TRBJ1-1,TGTGCCATCAGTGAGTCGGGAGGGTTGAACACTGAAGCTTTCTTT,CAISESGGLNTEAFF
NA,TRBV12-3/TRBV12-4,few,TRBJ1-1,TGTGCCAGCAGCTCAGGGTATAGGAGCACTGAAGCTTTCTTT,CASSSGYRSTEAFF
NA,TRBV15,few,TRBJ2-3,TGTGCCACCAGCAGAGTTAGGTTCGGTACGGGAGCAGATACGCAGTATTTT,CATSRVRFGTGADTQYF
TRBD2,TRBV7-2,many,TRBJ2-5,TGTGCCAGCAGACCGTCAGCGGGAGTGTTGGAGACCCAGTACTTC,CASRPSAGVLETQYF
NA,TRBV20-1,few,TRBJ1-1,TGCAGTCCCACAGAACCCATGAACACTGAAGCTTTCTTT,CSPTEPMNTEAFF
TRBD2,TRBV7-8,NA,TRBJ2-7,TGTGCCAGCAGCTTAGGGGTGTCGAGCGGGATCCACTACGAGCAGTACTTC,CASSLGVSSGIHYEQYF
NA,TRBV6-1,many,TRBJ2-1,TGTGCCAGCAGAGTAGCGGACCCTAAATACAATGAGCAGTTCTTC,CASRVADPKYNEQFF
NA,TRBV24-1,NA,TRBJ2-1,TGTGCCACCAGTGATAAGAAGCGCTCCTACAATGAGCAGTTCTTC,CATSDKKRSYNEQFF
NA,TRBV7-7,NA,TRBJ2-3,TGTGCCAGCAGCCCGACCCTGGACACAGATACGCAGTATTTT,CASSPTLDTDTQYF
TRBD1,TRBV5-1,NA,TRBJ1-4,TGCGCCACCTCGGGACAGGGGGCTCCGGATGAAAAACTGTTTTTT,CATSGQGAPDEKLFF
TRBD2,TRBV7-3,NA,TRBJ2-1,TGTGCCAGCAGCCAACTAGCGGGAGCATCCAATGAGCAGTTCTTC,CASSQLAGASNEQFF
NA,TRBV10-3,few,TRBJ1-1,TGTGCCATCAGCTTACAGGGCTCCAGGGACACTGAAGCTTTCTTT,CAISLQGSRDTEAFF
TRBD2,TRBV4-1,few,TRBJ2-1,TGCGCCAGCAGCCTTAGACTAGCGGGGAATGAGCAGTTCTTC,CASSLRLAGNEQFF
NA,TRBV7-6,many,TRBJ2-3,TGTGCCAGCAGCTTAGGAGCTATAGGTGGGACAGATACGCAGTATTTT,CASSLGAIGGTDTQYF
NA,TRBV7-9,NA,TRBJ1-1,TGTGCCAGCAGCTCAATGGGAAACACTGAAGCTTTCTTT,CASSSMGNTEAFF
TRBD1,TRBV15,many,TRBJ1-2,TGTGCCACCAGCAGAGATAGGACAGGCTATGGCTACACCTTC,CATSRDRTGYGYTF
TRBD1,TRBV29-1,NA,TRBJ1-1,TGCAGCGTTGGAGGGACAGGGCACACTGAAGCTTTCTTT,CSVGGTGHTEAFF
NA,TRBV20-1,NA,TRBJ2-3,TGCAGTGCTAGAGGCTCCTGGCGAGCGACTAGCACAGATACGCAGTATTTT,CSARGSWRATSTDTQYF
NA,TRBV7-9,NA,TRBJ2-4,TGTGCCAGCAGCTGGGGGACCAAAAACATTCAGTACTTC,CASSWGTKNIQYF
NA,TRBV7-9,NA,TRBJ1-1,TGTGCCAGCAGCTTTGGAGGGGTTATGGGCACTGAAGCTTTCTTT,CASSFGGVMGTEAFF
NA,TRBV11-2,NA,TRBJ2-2,TGTGCCAGCAGCTTAGATCTTGCCGGGGAGCTGTTTTTT,CASSLDLAGELFF
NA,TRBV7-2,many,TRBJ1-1,TGTGCCAGTTTCACAGGGTACTACATGAACACTGAAGCTTTCTTT,CASFTGYYMNTEAFF
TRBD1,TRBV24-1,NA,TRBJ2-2,TGTGCCACCAGTGACCGGGACAGGGGGGCGAACACCGGGGAGCTGTTTTTT,CATSDRDRGANTGELFF
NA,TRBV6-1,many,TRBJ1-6,TGTGCCAGCCGGCCCCAGGTGGGGCTAATCGGCTATAATTCACCCCTCCACTTT,CASRPQVGLIGYNSPLHF
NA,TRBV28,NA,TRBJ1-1,TGTGCCAGCAGGAGACAGGTAATTCCGAACACTGAAGCTTTCTTT,CASRRQVIPNTEAFF
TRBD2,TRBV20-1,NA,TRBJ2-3,TGCAGTGCTAGCCTCTTCGCTAGCGGAAGAACAGATACGCAGTATTTT,CSASLFASGRTDTQYF
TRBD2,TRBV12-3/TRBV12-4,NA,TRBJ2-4,TGTGCCAGCAGTTTCCGGGACTACTTATTCGGAGCCAAAAACATTCAGTACTTC,CASSFRDYLFGAKNIQYF
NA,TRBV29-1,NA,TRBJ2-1,TGCAGCGCCGAACGGGGAAACAATGAGCAGTTCTTC,CSAERGNNEQFF
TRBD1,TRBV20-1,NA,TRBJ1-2,TGCAGTGCTAGCAGGGGGTTCTCCTATGGCTACACCTTC,CSASRGFSYGYTF
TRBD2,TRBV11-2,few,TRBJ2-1,TGTGCCAGCAGCCTAGGGGCTGGACTAGCCGTTAATGAGCAGTTCTTC,CASSLGAGLAVNEQFF
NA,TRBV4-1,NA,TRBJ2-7,TGCGCCAGCAGGTACGCAACCTACGAGCAGTACTTC,CASRYATYEQYF
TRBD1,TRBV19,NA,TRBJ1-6,TGTGCCAGTAGTATCAGGGGGTCCTCCTATAATTCACCCCTCCACTTT,CASSIRGSSYNSPLHF
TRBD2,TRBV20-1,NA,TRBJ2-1,TGCAGTGCTAGAGCCCCTAGCGGGAAGGTAGATGAGCAGTTCTTC,CSARAPSGKVDEQFF